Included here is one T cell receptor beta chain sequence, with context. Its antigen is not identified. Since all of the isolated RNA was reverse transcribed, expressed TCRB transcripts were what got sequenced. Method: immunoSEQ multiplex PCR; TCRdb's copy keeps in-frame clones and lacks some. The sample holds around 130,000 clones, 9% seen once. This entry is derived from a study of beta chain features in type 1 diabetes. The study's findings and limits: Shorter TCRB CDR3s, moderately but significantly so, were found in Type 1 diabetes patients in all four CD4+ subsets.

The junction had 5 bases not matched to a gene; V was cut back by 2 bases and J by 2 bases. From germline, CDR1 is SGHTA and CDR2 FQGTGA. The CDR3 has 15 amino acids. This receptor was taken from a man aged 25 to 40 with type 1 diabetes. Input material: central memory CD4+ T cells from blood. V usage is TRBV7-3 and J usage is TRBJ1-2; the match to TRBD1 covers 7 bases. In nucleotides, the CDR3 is TGTGCCAGCAGCTTACAGGGGGGTGGGAACTATGGCTACACCTTC. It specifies CASSLQGGGNYGYTF.